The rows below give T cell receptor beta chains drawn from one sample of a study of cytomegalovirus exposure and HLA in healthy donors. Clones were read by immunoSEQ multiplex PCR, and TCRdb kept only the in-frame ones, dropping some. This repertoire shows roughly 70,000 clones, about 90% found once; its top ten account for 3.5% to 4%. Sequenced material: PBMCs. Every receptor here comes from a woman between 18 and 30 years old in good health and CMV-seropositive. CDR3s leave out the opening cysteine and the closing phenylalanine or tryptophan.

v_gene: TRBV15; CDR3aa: ATSIIAGTQETQY
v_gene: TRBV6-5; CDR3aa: ASSTGEGSDTQY
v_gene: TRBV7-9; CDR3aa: ASSLGSGSGTGELF
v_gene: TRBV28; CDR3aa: ASSLSGQNYGYT
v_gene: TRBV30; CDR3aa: AWDTPVTPVRGTEAF
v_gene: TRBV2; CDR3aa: ASSGEVGTGTYEQY
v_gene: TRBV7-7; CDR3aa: ASSPGTESYEQY
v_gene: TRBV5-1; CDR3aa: ASSIGANTEAF
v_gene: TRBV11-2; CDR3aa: ASSPRDRVDEQY
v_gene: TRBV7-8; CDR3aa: ASRPVRGLAGGPRQETQY
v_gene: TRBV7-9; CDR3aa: ASSFRREGSYNEQF
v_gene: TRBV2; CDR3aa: ASSDLPGGVEQY
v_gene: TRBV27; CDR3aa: ASRPGQGRGYT
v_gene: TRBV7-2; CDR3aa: ASSLVQGSSYEQY
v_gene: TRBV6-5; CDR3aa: ASSESGLWYGYT
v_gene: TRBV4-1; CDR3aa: ASSRQREVPYEQY
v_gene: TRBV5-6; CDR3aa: ASSLIGRVGEKLF
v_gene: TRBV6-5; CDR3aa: ASSYRTSLYNEQF
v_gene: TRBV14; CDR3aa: ASSQDLYTPLH
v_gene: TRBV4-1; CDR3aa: ASSQVGAGGRNGELF
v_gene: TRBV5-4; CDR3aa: ASSSQPVRGETQY
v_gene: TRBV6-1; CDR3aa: ASSEGTGFFSPLH
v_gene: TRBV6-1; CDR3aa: ASSVTGVVEAF
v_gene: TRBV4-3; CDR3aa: ASSQDWAGAGTYSNQPQH
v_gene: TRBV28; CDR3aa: ASSFIRGQGVDEQF
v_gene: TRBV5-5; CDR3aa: ASSLVPGTENEQY
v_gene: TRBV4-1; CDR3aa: ASSQVGQGNQPQH
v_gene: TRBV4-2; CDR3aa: ASSQRIAGGSYEQY
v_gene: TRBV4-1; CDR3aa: ASSQPGIAGGPYNEQF
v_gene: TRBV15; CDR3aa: ATANRQGGTYEQY
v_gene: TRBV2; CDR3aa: ASSYTVNTEAF
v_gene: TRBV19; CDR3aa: ASRDYSNQPQH
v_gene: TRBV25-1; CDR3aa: ASSETGLAF
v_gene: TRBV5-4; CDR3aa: ASSLAPREITDTQY
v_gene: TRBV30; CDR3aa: AWIPTFKSEAF
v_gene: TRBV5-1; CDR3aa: ASRDQGQAGTEAF
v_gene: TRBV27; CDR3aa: ASSLSTDGEKLF